This is a list of T cell receptor beta chains from one sample in a study of T cells in Graves' hyperthyroidism and ophthalmopathy. TCRdb processed the multiplex PCR reads anew with MiXCR; each CDR3 protein has one entry. The sample lists more than 650,000 distinct CDR3 sequences; 11% to 15% were seen once. Sequencing used blood. Source of these receptors: a woman aged 18 to 35 with Graves' hyperthyroidism. Each CDR3 is given with its conserved first and last residue. A D gene is named only where the DNA matches it firmly. Size values are once, few and many counts, or a class for expanded clones, and some rows have none.

d_call,clone_size,v_call,j_call,cdr3_nt,cdr3_aa
TRBD1,many,TRBV12-3/TRBV12-4,TRBJ1-5,TGTGCCAGCAGCGAACCGGGACAGGGTAGCAATCAGCCCCAGCATTTT,CASSEPGQGSNQPQHF
-,few,TRBV15,TRBJ1-2,TGTGCCACCAGCCGACCCGACATCTATGGCTACACCTTC,CATSRPDIYGYTF
-,-,TRBV11-2,TRBJ1-1,TGTGCCAGCAGCAAAGATGTATGGGTCAGGAACACTGAAGCTTTCTTT,CASSKDVWVRNTEAFF
-,many,TRBV7-3,TRBJ1-2,TGTGCCAGCAGCCCCGAGGGTGCGGCTAGGAATGGCTACACCTTC,CASSPEGAARNGYTF
-,few,TRBV6-2/TRBV6-3,TRBJ2-2,TGTGCCAGCAGTTCCGTCCGCGGAGGGGGGGAGAACACCGGGGAGCTGTTTTTT,CASSSVRGGGENTGELFF
-,many,TRBV2,TRBJ1-2,TGTGCCAGCATTCTAAGCCCAGAGGGGGTCTACACCTTC,CASILSPEGVYTF
-,-,TRBV6-2/TRBV6-3,TRBJ2-1,TGTGCCAGCAGAGACCACCCCGGGAGAACGGATGAGCAGTTCTTC,CASRDHPGRTDEQFF
-,many,TRBV28,TRBJ2-7,TGTGCCAGCAGTTATGGGCATAAATACGAGCAGTACTTC,CASSYGHKYEQYF
TRBD2,few,TRBV4-1,TRBJ2-1,TGCGCCAGCAGCCAAGTTACGACGGGAGGGCCGAGCAATGAGCAGTTCTTC,CASSQVTTGGPSNEQFF
TRBD1,many,TRBV20-1,TRBJ1-5,TGCAGTGCTAAAGGGGGCGGAGGTCAGCCCCAGCATTTT,CSAKGGGGQPQHF